This TCR beta chain was identified during a study of blood T cell repertoires in COVID-19. Study information: Acute and convalescent COVID-19 samples came from the United States, Italy and Spain. PBMCs, B-cell-depleted T cells, or T cells provided the cDNA or gDNA that made up the material.

How the authors handled the data: Amplification of reference gene primers provided the estimated nucleated cell counts. Repertoires were generated with immunoSEQ multiplex PCR, while TCRdb's copy carries only in-frame clones and drops some. V and J calls and clone size are as listed in that table; D and trimming were resolved from the DNA. The sample lists a few hundred thousand clones; roughly 80% were seen once. Looked up from germline, CDR1 is GTSNPN and CDR2 is SVGIG (reference sequence). The germline V and J ends were trimmed by 3 bases and 4 bases, with 12 bases remaining between them. The CDR3 consists of 13 residues.

The rearrangement uses TRBV30 and TRBJ1-2; possible D gene TRBD1, 6 bases. This receptor was obtained from a human donor in a cohort sampled during active COVID-19. What was sequenced was peripheral blood. The DNA for the CDR3 is TGTGCCTGGAGACGGACAGCTACCTATGGCTACACCTTC. Amino acids: CAWRRTATYGYTF.